The 20 T cell receptor beta chains listed next were all sequenced from one sample in a study of blood T cell repertoires in COVID-19. Produced via immunoSEQ multiplex PCR; TCRdb's table is partial and in-frame only. The sample yields roughly 87,000 clones, around 81% seen once. Source material: peripheral blood. Receptor source: an older woman with acute or convalescent COVID-19.

The chain joins TRBV28 to TRBJ2-1, with 8 positions matching TRBD2. CDR1 and CDR2 from the germline V gene are MDHEN and SYDVKM. CDR3 length: 19 amino acids. The V gene end was trimmed by 3 bases and the J gene end by 0 bases; junction bases not matched to a gene: 13. CDR3 in DNA: TGTGCCAGCAGTTTGATTACTAGCGGCTCGTATAGCTCCTACAATGAGCAGTTCTTC. It yields the protein CASSLITSGSYSSYNEQFF.

The chain carries TRBV3-1 (or the pseudogene TRBV3-2) and TRBJ1-6; no clear D. Germline CDR1 LGHDT, CDR2 YNNKEL (reference sequence). Trimming stripped 1 base from V and 8 bases from J, with 12 bases between. The CDR3 spans 15 residues. CDR3 protein: CASSQGIVPYSPLHF. DNA for the CDR3: TGTGCCAGCAGCCAAGGCATAGTACCGTATTCACCCCTCCACTTT.

The chain recombines TRBV30 with TRBJ2-1; 12 positions match TRBD2. This CDR3 has 13 amino acids. The junction had 3 bases not matched to a gene; V was cut back by 7 bases and J by 5 bases. Looked up from germline, CDR1 is GTSNPN and CDR2 is SVGIG (reference sequence). The CDR3 DNA reads as TGTGCCTCAACTAGCGGGGGGAACAATGAGCAGTTCTTC. Protein sequence: CASTSGGNNEQFF.

The rearrangement links TRBV21-1 to TRBJ1-6. TRBV21-1 is designated a pseudogene. The CDR3 spans 10 residues. CDR3: CATEDSPLHF. CDR3 sequence (DNA): TGTGCTACCGAGGATTCACCCCTCCACTTT.

CDR3 nucleotides: TGTGCCAGCACTTTCGGACAGGCCTATGGCTACACCTTC. It codes for CASTFGQAYGYTF. This chain uses TRBV6-5 with TRBJ1-2, with 7 bases matching TRBD1. With V trimmed by 7 bases and J by 4 bases, 6 bases remained unmatched. The CDR3 spans 13 residues. Germline-derived CDR1 and CDR2 are MNHEY and SVGAGI.

The CDR3 DNA reads as TGTGCCAGCAGGACCGGACAGCTGTACGAGCAGTACTTC. The encoded protein is CASRTGQLYEQYF. The chain recombines TRBV6-6 with TRBJ2-7, with a tentative D call TRBD1 (6 bases). The CDR3 totals 13 residues. Germline CDR1 MNHNY, CDR2 SVGAGI (reference sequence). The germline V and J ends were trimmed by 6 bases and 4 bases, with 13 bases remaining between them.

This chain connects TRBV5-1 to TRBJ2-5; TRBD1 matches 9 bases. V gave up 4 bases and J gave up 5 bases; unmatched junction bases: 3. Germline-derived CDR1 and CDR2 are SGHRS and YFSETQ. The CDR3 sequence is 13 residues long. CDR3 nucleotides: TGCGCCAGCAGCCTCGGACAGGGGGAGACCCAGTACTTC. This sequence encodes CASSLGQGETQYF.

The rearrangement joins TRBV18 to TRBJ1-2; D is unclear. V dropped 1 base and J dropped 2 bases, with 8 bases sitting between them. Per germline, CDR1 KGHSH and CDR2 LQKENI. The CDR3 totals 14 residues. Here the CDR3 reads CASSPRDKNYGYTF. CDR3 DNA: TGTGCCAGCTCACCACGAGACAAAAACTATGGCTACACCTTC.

The chain uses TRBV6-5 and TRBJ1-2; D gene uncertain. The V and J ends lost 0 bases and 4 bases respectively, with 12 bases between them. CDR3 size: 15 residues. Germline loops: CDR1 MNHEY, CDR2 SVGAGI. CDR3 nucleotide sequence: TGTGCCAGCAGTTACTCGCCCTCCCGGGGCTATGGCTACACCTTC. Its translation: CASSYSPSRGYGYTF.

The sample holds one count of this clone. The chain has TRBV12-3 or TRBV12-4 and TRBJ2-1; D is uncertain. The CDR3 runs 13 residues. Trimming cost V 3 bases and J 8 bases, with 11 bases left between them. The CDR3 spells CASSFLSRDEQFF. The DNA of the CDR3 is TGTGCCAGCAGTTTCCTGAGTCGAGATGAGCAGTTCTTC.

V is TRBV11-3 and J is TRBJ2-5, with 8 positions matching TRBD1. The V gene's germline CDR1 is SGHNT and CDR2 YENEEA. The V segment lost 5 bases and the J segment 5 bases; nucleotides outside the gene matches: 4. The CDR3 is 13 amino acids. The CDR3 region is CASSHRTGETQYF. For the CDR3, the DNA is TGTGCCAGCAGCCATAGGACAGGGGAGACCCAGTACTTC.

This clone was seen just once. The chain links TRBV27 to TRBJ2-1, with TRBD2 matching 14 bases. The CDR3 covers 19 residues. The germline CDR1 and CDR2 sequences are MNHEY and SMNVEV (reference sequence). After removal of 3 bases from V and 2 bases from J, the junction contained 9 bases not matched to a gene. CDR3: CASSFLSGLAGATYNEQFF. The CDR3 DNA reads TGTGCCAGCAGTTTCCTCTCGGGACTAGCGGGGGCAACCTACAATGAGCAGTTCTTC.

This clone was counted between two and nine times. This rearrangement joins TRBV4-2 to TRBJ1-5, with 8 bases fitting TRBD1. The CDR3 length is 14 residues. CDR1 is LGHNA and CDR2 is YNFKEQ in the germline V gene. The J segment lost 6 bases and the V segment lost 0 bases, leaving 1 base of the junction unmatched. Here the CDR3 DNA reads TGTGCCAGCAGCCAAGACCAGGGGGCTCAGCCCCAGCATTTT. Translated: CASSQDQGAQPQHF.

This clone was detected once. This rearrangement joins TRBV5-1 to TRBJ2-7; TRBD1 matches 11 bases. The germline V gene encodes CDR1 SGHRS and CDR2 YFSETQ. This CDR3 has 13 residues. The junction had 4 bases not matched to a gene; V was cut back by 5 bases and J by 6 bases. CDR3 sequence: CASRRTGGFEQYF. The CDR3 DNA sequence: TGCGCCAGCAGGCGGACAGGGGGCTTCGAGCAGTACTTC.

This chain links TRBV5-6 with TRBJ2-7; the D gene is possibly TRBD1 (5 bases). Germline V gives CDR1 SGHDT, CDR2 YYEEEE. With 4 bases removed from V and 3 bases from J, the gap between germline ends came to 20 bases. The CDR3 length is 16 residues. The CDR3 bases are TGTGCCAGCAGCGAACGGTGGGGCCTCGCTAGCTACGAGCAGTACTTC. It specifies CASSERWGLASYEQYF.

The chain couples TRBV20-1 to TRBJ2-5; no reliable D call. Germline assignment: CDR1 DFQATT and CDR2 SNEGSKA (reference sequence). Deletions cut 6 bases from V and 5 bases from J, with 10 bases between. This CDR3 is 11 amino acids long. As DNA, the CDR3 is TGCAGTGCGGAAAGGCGGGAGACCCAGTACTTC. This encodes CSAERRETQYF.

The rearrangement links TRBV6-1 to TRBJ2-4; TRBD1 might be the D (6 bases). With 3 bases removed from V and 12 bases from J, the gap between germline ends came to 12 bases. Germline CDR1 reads MNHNS; CDR2 reads SASEGT. The CDR3 extends over 12 amino acids. CDR3 sequence reads: CASSETNRAQYF. For the CDR3, the DNA is TGTGCCAGCAGTGAGACAAACAGGGCTCAGTACTTC.

V is TRBV5-6 and J is TRBJ1-3; D is undetermined. With 1 base removed from V and 0 bases from J, the gap between germline ends came to 8 bases. Germline V gene sequence: CDR1 SGHDT, CDR2 YYEEEE. The CDR3 has 15 residues. CDR3 sequence: CASSLFDNSGNTIYF. CDR3 sequence (DNA): TGTGCCAGCAGCTTGTTTGACAACTCTGGAAACACCATATATTTT.

This chain links TRBV2 with TRBJ1-2; TRBD1 matches 9 bases. Germline loops: CDR1 SNHLY, CDR2 FYNNEI. The length of the CDR3 is 17 residues. The junction had 18 bases not matched to a gene; V was cut back by 6 bases and J by 7 bases. The CDR3 region is CASSGLNRDRDEGGYTF. For the CDR3, the DNA is TGTGCCAGCAGCGGCCTAAACCGGGACAGGGATGAGGGTGGCTACACCTTC.

The chain couples TRBV3-1 (or the pseudogene TRBV3-2) to TRBJ1-5, with TRBD1 matching over 10 bases. The CDR3 runs to 14 residues. J lost 5 bases, V lost 4 bases, and 2 bases had no gene match. Germline values: CDR1 LGHDT, CDR2 YNNKEL (reference sequence). CDR3 residues: CASSRQGADQPQHF. The CDR3 DNA is TGTGCCAGCAGCCGACAGGGGGCCGATCAGCCCCAGCATTTT.